The next 7 T cell receptor beta chains were all read from a single sample in a study of multiple sclerosis patients with progressive multifocal leukoencephalopathy. Only in-frame clones appear in the TCRdb table, and some are missing; sequencing was by immunoSEQ multiplex PCR. The sample contains about 30,000 clones, around 90% of which appear only once. As for time point: around 12 months of natalizumab therapy. The material sequenced was PBMCs, taken from a patient treated with natalizumab. Receptors were obtained from a human donor with multiple sclerosis.

The chain recombines TRBV10-3 with TRBJ1-2; D unclear. The germline V gene has CDR1 ENHRY and CDR2 SYGVKD. V lost 0 bases and J 1 base, leaving 9 bases between the germline ends. The CDR3 sequence is 15 residues long. The DNA for the CDR3 is TGTGCCATCAGTGAGTCGTCGGTACTTAACTATGGCTACACCTTC. It codes for CAISESSVLNYGYTF.

The genes are TRBV29-1 and TRBJ1-2; D not certain. CDR1 SQVTM and CDR2 ANQGSEA come from the germline V gene. Trimming pared 3 bases from V and 7 bases from J, leaving 12 bases between. CDR3 size: 12 residues. The CDR3 region has the DNA TGCAGCGTTGACCGAGACCCACGTGGCTACACCTTC. Encoded protein: CSVDRDPRGYTF. Using reference TRBV29-1 and TRBJ1-2 for the parts outside the CDR3, the full variable domain is SAVISQKPSRDICQRGTSLTIQCQVDSQVTMMFWYRQQPGQSLTLIATANQGSEATYESGFVIDKFPISRPNLTFSTLTVSNMSPEDSSIYLCSVDRDPRGYTFGSGTRLTVV.

The CDR3 reads CASSLGVGRQETQYF. The CDR3 DNA reads TGTGCCAGCAGCTTAGGGGTGGGGCGCCAAGAGACCCAGTACTTC. The chain is built from TRBV7-6 and TRBJ2-5; possible D gene TRBD1, 5 bases. Germline CDR1 and CDR2: SGHVS and FNYEAQ. Trimming left V 1 base short and J 1 base short, with 10 bases between. The CDR3 spans 15 residues.

This clone was observed a single time. The chain couples TRBV9 to TRBJ1-1; possible D gene TRBD1, 5 bases. Germline-derived CDR1 and CDR2 are SGDLS and YYNGEE. V was clipped by 6 bases and J by 1 base, with 13 bases between them. This CDR3 spans 14 amino acids. In DNA, the CDR3 is TGTGCCAGCAACTTGAGGGGAGCGAACACTGAAGCTTTCTTT. Its protein product is CASNLRGANTEAFF.

V usage is TRBV25-1 and J usage is TRBJ1-1; 8 bases are shared with TRBD1. J was trimmed by 0 bases and V by 10 bases; bases with no gene match: 4. Germline CDR1 is MGHDK and CDR2 is SYGVNS. There are 13 residues in the CDR3. The CDR3 loop reads CATTDRVNTEAFF. The DNA for the CDR3 is TGTGCCACCACGGACAGGGTGAACACTGAAGCTTTCTTT.

The rearrangement links TRBV6-6 to TRBJ1-5; a possible D gene is TRBD1 (5 bases). The CDR3 sequence is 14 residues long. V lost 0 bases and J 6 bases, leaving 9 bases between the germline ends. Germline CDR1 reads MNHNY; CDR2 reads SVGAGI (reference sequence). The CDR3 is CASSYSRDGQPQHF. CDR3 DNA sequence: TGTGCCAGCAGTTACTCCAGGGACGGTCAGCCCCAGCATTTT.

The chain carries TRBV20-1 and TRBJ1-2; D is perhaps TRBD1 (5 bases). This CDR3 contains 11 residues. Trimming removed 7 bases at V and 9 bases at J, with 15 bases between. Germline V gene sequence: CDR1 DFQATT, CDR2 SNEGSKA (reference sequence). The CDR3 loop reads CSVHRGESYTF. For the CDR3, the DNA is TGCAGTGTCCACCGAGGGGAAAGCTACACCTTC.